The text below deals with one TCR beta chain. It has no known antigen specificity. Base qualities are not at hand, and no much larger clone is one base apart. The immunoSEQ Assay, a bias-controlled multiplex PCR, was used to amplify TCRbeta CDR3 regions from genomic DNA. The authors processed their data as follows. Nucleated cell counts per sample were estimated from amplification of reference gene primers within the assay. To quantify the absolute abundance of each unique TCRbeta CDR3 rearrangement, sequence reads were collapsed and filtered. For each sample, productive Simpson clonality was calculated as the square root of Simpson's diversity index across productive rearrangements. TCRdb re-hosts the immuneACCESS table, in-frame sequences only. Its copies lack some clones; in the studies checked, an unresolved V gene accounts for under half of them, and the cause for the rest is not known. V, J and clone size are those of that table, while D and trimming were read from the DNA. The table for this sample lists about 38,000 clones; around 84% of them were counted only once. Over 1.5% of the sample is in the top ten clones.

The data stem from a study of blood T cell repertoires in COVID-19 (dated by TCRdb to 2018 to 2020). Concerning the study at large: Collaborator samples came from the United States, Italy and Spain and covered acute and convalescent phases of COVID-19. The material from the prospective study consisted of cDNA or gDNA derived from T cells, B-cell-depleted T cells, or PBMCs. Deeply sampled blood TCRbeta repertoires from subjects exposed to, actively infected with, or recovered from COVID-19 were included in the dataset. The repertoires were made available in a free public database intended to serve as a resource for research on the immune response to SARS-CoV-2. Samples came from the ongoing ImmuneRACE study (first 160 participants) plus 1,254 subjects from 6 global collaborators. Sample metadata almost always included a de-identified subject ID, COVID-19 status, age in years and sex. Where HLA class I and class II types were available, the types were taken from metadata supplied by the sample provider, not from assay-based typing. Summary of the overall study and its limitations: The quantity of clinical and demographic metadata differed by source and by participant and was supplied without curation.

The germline V gene specifies MDHEN as CDR1 and SYDVKM as CDR2. Clipping removes 2 bases from V and 2 bases from J, with 2 as the unmatched junction base count. The CDR3 spans 15 residues, from the cysteine through the phenylalanine. Of the read, only the CDR3 DNA is kept; its 45 bases are in frame from base 1. One collaborating source in Seattle enrolled patients while the patients were actively infected and followed the patients over time throughout the course of disease. Whole blood was collected in K2EDTA tubes by collaborating institutions according to the institutions' own protocols. For TCRbeta analysis, collaborators shipped samples as frozen whole blood, isolated PBMCs, or DNA extracted from either of those sample types.

The sequence came from a man in his 60s with COVID-19, enrolled during active disease. The V gene is TRBV28 and the J gene is TRBJ2-1; TRBD1 aligns with 8 central bases. What was sequenced was peripheral blood. The CDR3 loop reads CASSLGTGAYNEQFF. The sequenced DNA: TGTGCCAGCAGTTTAGGGACAGGAGCCTACAATGAGCAGTTCTTC.